This paragraph covers one TCR beta chain sequence. What it binds is not known. The people who gave samples were healthy Caucasians from Russia, aged about 6 to 100. Every sample gave at least 5 micrograms of total RNA when it was extracted. The data derive from a study of blood T cells in healthy people across ages. Study-wide results and limits: The long-lived group displayed more naive CD4+ cells, plus higher diversity, than the aged donors did.

The use of a sample-barcoded 5' primer and a J-beta primer mix characterized a second PCR of 7 to 11 cycles. TCRdb re-called the 5' RACE reads with MiXCR, one entry per CDR3 protein. The profile shows about a million distinct CDR3 sequences, 30% to 40% of them singletons. CDR1 is LGHDT, CDR2 YNNKEL, per germline (reference sequence). The CDR3 extends over 15 amino acids. The junction had 6 bases not matched to a gene; V was cut back by 4 bases and J by 4 bases. Sequenced material: blood. The TCR sequence derives from a man aged 18-30 years in good health. This chain connects TRBV3-1 to TRBJ2-5, with TRBD2 matching over 10 bases. The CDR3, as DNA: TGTGCCAGCAGCCCATTAAGACTAGCGGGAGAGACCCAGTACTTC. Protein sequence: CASSPLRLAGETQYF.